This is a list of T cell receptor beta chains from one sample in a study of STAT5B mutations in CD4+ large granular lymphocyte leukemia. TCRdb's table, derived via immunoSEQ multiplex PCR, lists solely in-frame clones and lacks some. The data show 35,000 or so clones, with around nine tenths seen just once and 3.4% held by the top ten. The sequenced sample consisted of CD4+ T cells from blood buffy coats. Every receptor here comes from a human donor in good health. Both conserved end residues are part of each CDR3. A D gene is named only where the DNA matches it firmly. Not every row has a clone size; where given, it reads once, few, many or a size class.

NA | few | TRBJ2-7 | TRBV10-3 | TGTGCCATCCAAGAGAACAGTAACTCCTACGAGCAGTACTTC | CAIQENSNSYEQYF
TRBD1 | once | TRBJ2-2 | TRBV25-1 | TGTGCCAGCACAGACAGGGAAGCTGCGAACACCGGGGAGCTGTTTTTT | CASTDREAANTGELFF
NA | few | TRBJ2-3 | TRBV2 | TGTGCCAGCGGGGAGGCAGGGTACACCACAGATACGCAGTATTTT | CASGEAGYTTDTQYF
NA | NA | TRBJ2-6 | TRBV28 | TGTGCCAGCAGTTTATTCCTCTCTGGGGCCAACGTCCTGACTTTC | CASSLFLSGANVLTF
NA | NA | TRBJ1-1 | TRBV7-9 | TGTGCCAGCAGACCACAGGGCGGGGACACTGAAGCTTTCTTT | CASRPQGGDTEAFF
NA | NA | TRBJ1-2 | TRBV28 | TGTGCCAGCAGTTGGGACGCCGAGGACTATGGCTACACCTTC | CASSWDAEDYGYTF
TRBD1 | NA | TRBJ2-1 | TRBV25-1 | TGTGCCAGTCTTCCGGGACAGGGGGCCCATGAGCAGTTCTTC | CASLPGQGAHEQFF
TRBD2 | NA | TRBJ2-1 | TRBV11-2 | TGTGCCAGCAGCTTCGGTAGGTCTAGCGGGACGAATGAGCAGTTCTTC | CASSFGRSSGTNEQFF
NA | few | TRBJ2-7 | TRBV2 | TGTGCCAGCCTTAGGGGGGAATCCGAGCAGTACTTC | CASLRGESEQYF
NA | NA | TRBJ2-2 | TRBV4-3 | TGCGCCAGCAGCCAAGAGGCCAGGGTCAGCGGAGCGAACACCGGGGAGCTGTTTTTT | CASSQEARVSGANTGELFF
TRBD1 | NA | TRBJ2-5 | TRBV5-4 | TGTGCCAGCAGCTTTCGACAGGGTCCCAGGGAGACCCAGTACTTC | CASSFRQGPRETQYF
TRBD1 | NA | TRBJ1-1 | TRBV7-9 | TGTGCCAGCAGCCTTAGACAGGGGGACACTGAAGCTTTCTTT | CASSLRQGDTEAFF
NA | NA | TRBJ1-1 | TRBV10-2 | TGCGCCAGCAGTGATCAGTTTAACACTGAAGCTTTCTTT | CASSDQFNTEAFF
NA | NA | TRBJ1-1 | TRBV6-1 | TGTGCCAGCAGTGAAGAAAGGAACACTGAAGCTTTCTTT | CASSEERNTEAFF
TRBD2 | NA | TRBJ2-7 | TRBV2 | TGTGCCAGCGACGGCGGGAGGGAGTACTTC | CASDGGREYF
TRBD2 | NA | TRBJ2-4 | TRBV7-2 | TGTGCCAGCAGCTTAGTCGCTAGCGGGAGCCCCCAAAACATTCAGTACTTC | CASSLVASGSPQNIQYF
NA | NA | TRBJ1-5 | TRBV27 | TGTGCCACCACAGGGAACCTTTTCAGCAATCAGCCCCAGCATTTT | CATTGNLFSNQPQHF
TRBD1 | NA | TRBJ2-7 | TRBV11-2 | TGTGCCAGCAGCCCCCGAAAGGGGGCAAGGGACGAGCAGTACTTC | CASSPRKGARDEQYF
NA | NA | TRBJ2-7 | TRBV20-1 | TGCAGTGCTAGCCTAACAGCCCTCCAGTACTTC | CSASLTALQYF
TRBD1 | NA | TRBJ2-7 | TRBV28 | TGTGCCAGCAGTTTATATGGGACAGGGTCCTCCTACGAGCAGTACTTC | CASSLYGTGSSYEQYF
NA | NA | TRBJ1-3 | TRBV4-3 | TGCGCCAGCAGCCAAGATCTTACAATCTCTGGAAACACCATATATTTT | CASSQDLTISGNTIYF
NA | NA | TRBJ2-7 | TRBV21-1 | TGTGCCAGCGAGGGACTCTACGAGCAGTACTTC | CASEGLYEQYF
NA | NA | TRBJ1-5 | TRBV15 | TGTGCCACCAGCAGAGATGGGGGGGATCAGCCCCAGCATTTT | CATSRDGGDQPQHF
TRBD1 | NA | TRBJ2-7 | TRBV19 | TGTGCCAGTAGTATGAACCACAGGGGGCGCGCCTACGAGCAGTACTTC | CASSMNHRGRAYEQYF
TRBD1 | NA | TRBJ2-1 | TRBV4-3 | TGCGCCAGCAGCCAAGACAGGACAGGGGTCTCCTACAATGAGCAGTTCTTC | CASSQDRTGVSYNEQFF
TRBD2 | NA | TRBJ2-3 | TRBV7-2 | TGTGCCAGCAGCTTAGGATTAGCGGGGGGCACAGATACGCAGTATTTT | CASSLGLAGGTDTQYF
NA | NA | TRBJ2-3 | TRBV7-2 | TGTGCCAGCAGCTTAGATGCGGGCCGAGATACGCAGTATTTT | CASSLDAGRDTQYF
NA | NA | TRBJ2-7 | TRBV10-2 | TGCGCCAGTCAACATAGTATCGAGCAGTACTTC | CASQHSIEQYF
TRBD1 | NA | TRBJ1-5 | TRBV7-8 | TGTGCCAGCAGCTTGTCCCGGGACAGGGCCCAGCCCCAGCATTTT | CASSLSRDRAQPQHF
NA | NA | TRBJ2-3 | TRBV7-2 | TGTGCCAGCAGCTTAGGCCCCCGTCAAACAGATACGCAGTATTTT | CASSLGPRQTDTQYF
NA | NA | TRBJ2-5 | TRBV7-2 | TGTGCCAGCAGCTTATCCGCGATGGGGGCAGGAGGTGAGACCCAGTACTTC | CASSLSAMGAGGETQYF
NA | NA | TRBJ1-2 | TRBV6-1 | TGTGCCAGCAGTGAAGACAGAGGTAACTATGGCTACACCTTC | CASSEDRGNYGYTF
NA | NA | TRBJ2-1 | TRBV5-6 | TGTGCCAGCAGCTTGGATTACGGTGAGCAGTTCTTC | CASSLDYGEQFF
TRBD2 | NA | TRBJ2-1 | TRBV9 | TGTGCCAGCAGGGCTAGCGGGGGCTCCTACAATGAGCAGTTCTTC | CASRASGGSYNEQFF
TRBD2 | NA | TRBJ2-5 | TRBV14 | TGTGCCAGCAGCCAAGATCTTGGACTAGCGGCACTCCAAGAGACCCAGTACTTC | CASSQDLGLAALQETQYF
TRBD2 | NA | TRBJ2-3 | TRBV5-4 | TGTGCCAGCAGCTCCCCGGGACTAGGGGGCACAGATACGCAGTATTTT | CASSSPGLGGTDTQYF
TRBD2 | NA | TRBJ2-3 | TRBV9 | TGTGCCAGCAGCGTAGAAGCGGCGGGAGGGCCCGGTACGCAGTATTTT | CASSVEAAGGPGTQYF
NA | NA | TRBJ1-6 | TRBV7-2 | TGTGCCAGCAGCTTAGCCGGGACCGAGGATTCACCCCTCCACTTT | CASSLAGTEDSPLHF
NA | once | TRBJ2-7 | TRBV2 | TGTGCCAGCAGTGTCAGCTACGAGCAGTACTTC | CASSVSYEQYF
NA | NA | TRBJ2-2 | TRBV7-2 | TGTGCCAGCAGCTTAGGGCAATACACCGGGGAGCTGTTTTTT | CASSLGQYTGELFF
TRBD2 | NA | TRBJ2-7 | TRBV7-2 | TGTGCCAGCAGCTTAAACGGGCTAGCGGGGAACGAGCAGTACTTC | CASSLNGLAGNEQYF
TRBD1 | NA | TRBJ1-5 | TRBV4-1 | TGCGCCAGCAGCCAGCGAACAGGGGACAATCAGCCCCAGCATTTT | CASSQRTGDNQPQHF
NA | NA | TRBJ2-2 | TRBV6-1 | TGTGCCAGCACCACGACGCCATGGGGGACCGGGGAGCTGTTTTTT | CASTTTPWGTGELFF
TRBD1 | NA | TRBJ2-1 | TRBV7-2 | TGTGCCAGCAGCTTTAAGGGACAGGCGCTCTACAATGAGCAGTTCTTC | CASSFKGQALYNEQFF
TRBD1 | NA | TRBJ2-6 | TRBV27 | TGTGCCAGCAGTACCGCCCGGACAGGGGCTGCGGGGGCCAACGTCCTGACTTTC | CASSTARTGAAGANVLTF
NA | NA | TRBJ2-1 | TRBV5-8 | TGTGCCAGCAGCTGGCTGACCAACAATGAGCAGTTCTTC | CASSWLTNNEQFF
NA | NA | TRBJ1-5 | TRBV28 | TGTGCCAGCAGTTGGTTCGTGAATCAGCCCCAGCATTTT | CASSWFVNQPQHF
TRBD1 | few | TRBJ1-5 | TRBV2 | TGTGCCAGCAGTCGACAGGGGGGTGGGCAGCCCCAGCATTTT | CASSRQGGGQPQHF
NA | NA | TRBJ2-1 | TRBV28 | TGTGCCAGCAGTCCACCCGGGGCTAGGCTCTATGAGCAGTTCTTC | CASSPPGARLYEQFF
TRBD2 | NA | TRBJ2-1 | TRBV19 | TGTGCCAGTAGTATTATAACGGGAGGGGACAATGAGCAGTTCTTC | CASSIITGGDNEQFF
NA | NA | TRBJ2-3 | TRBV6-6 | TGTGCCAGCAGCCCCAGCGGGGAGGGAAGGGGGGATACGCAGTATTTT | CASSPSGEGRGDTQYF
NA | NA | TRBJ1-3 | TRBV28 | TGTGCCAGCAGTTCGCCCGGGACAGGAAACACCATATATTTT | CASSSPGTGNTIYF
NA | NA | TRBJ2-5 | TRBV19 | TGTGCCAGTAGTGAAACAGCTACACAAGAGACCCAGTACTTC | CASSETATQETQYF
TRBD1 | NA | TRBJ2-7 | TRBV6-5 | TGTGCCAGCAGTACCCGGGACAGGGGCTCCTACGAGCAGTACTTC | CASSTRDRGSYEQYF
NA | NA | TRBJ1-1 | TRBV30 | TGTGCCCTACCCATTCCGAACACTGAAGCTTTCTTT | CALPIPNTEAFF